The 30 T cell receptor beta chains given below trace back to one sample, sequenced in a study of blood T cell repertoires in COVID-19. The assay was immunoSEQ multiplex PCR, and TCRdb's table has in-frame clones only and misses some. Here the sample spans about 93,000 clones, roughly 90% being singletons. Source material: peripheral blood. Receptors originate from a human donor with active COVID-19. The donor label of this sample is uncertain.

The gene calls are TRBV5-1 and TRBJ2-7; 13 positions agree with TRBD2. Trimming at V came to 4 bases and at J to 2 bases, leaving 6 bases not matched to a gene. There are 16 residues in the CDR3. Germline lookup yields CDR1 SGHRS and CDR2 YFSETQ. The CDR3 DNA is TGCGCCAGCAGCAATTGGACTAGCGGGAGAACCTACGAGCAGTACTTC. It is translated as CASSNWTSGRTYEQYF.

The rearrangement links TRBV4-2 to TRBJ1-1; D unclear. Trimming took 0 bases from V and 4 from J, leaving 9 bases between them. This CDR3 has 14 amino acids. The germline V gene has CDR1 LGHNA and CDR2 YNFKEQ. This CDR3 reads CASSQDATPTEAFF. Here the CDR3 DNA reads TGTGCCAGCAGCCAAGATGCGACACCCACTGAAGCTTTCTTT.

The chain has TRBV4-3 and TRBJ1-5; maybe TRBD1 (6 bases). The CDR3 sequence is 15 residues long. In germline, CDR1 is LGHNA, CDR2 YSLEER. V was cut by 7 bases and J by 3 bases, with 16 bases left in between. This CDR3 is CASKTCTGINQPQHF. CDR3 bases: TGCGCCAGCAAAACCTGTACAGGGATCAATCAGCCCCAGCATTTT.

The CDR3 region is CASSYTWTGDLYEQYF. The DNA for the CDR3 is TGTGCCAGCAGTTACACATGGACAGGGGATTTATACGAGCAGTACTTC. The rearrangement uses TRBV6-2 or TRBV6-3 and TRBJ2-7; 9 nucleotides match TRBD1. J lost 4 bases, V lost 2 bases, and 9 bases had no gene match. There are 16 residues in the CDR3. CDR1 and CDR2 from the germline V gene are MNHEY and SVGEGT.

The chain joins TRBV4-3 to TRBJ1-6; D remains unclear. Trimming removed 1 base from V and 9 bases from J, with 13 bases in between. This CDR3 is built from 15 residues. Germline CDR1 LGHNA, CDR2 YSLEER. In DNA form, the CDR3 reads TGCGCCAGCAGCCAAGTGGGAGGGTTTGGTTCACCCCTCCACTTT. Amino acid sequence: CASSQVGGFGSPLHF.

The chain employs TRBV2 and TRBJ2-1; 12 nucleotides align to TRBD1. The V segment lost 4 bases and the J segment 7 bases; nucleotides outside the gene matches: 2. This CDR3 has 14 amino acids. Germline-derived CDR1 and CDR2 are SNHLY and FYNNEI. The CDR3 protein is CASSGDRGRNEQFF. For the CDR3, the DNA is TGTGCCAGCAGTGGGGACAGGGGGCGGAATGAGCAGTTCTTC. Full variable domain (rest looked up from reference TRBV2 and TRBJ2-1): EPEVTQTPSHQVTQMGQEVILRCVPISNHLYFYWYRQILGQKVEFLVSFYNNEISEKSEIFDDQFSVERPDGSNFTLKIRSTKLEDSAMYFCASSGDRGRNEQFFGPGTRLTVL.

Only one count was recorded for this clone. The J gene is TRBJ1-2, the V gene TRBV28, with D perhaps matching TRBD1 (5 bases). Trimming took 5 bases from V and 4 from J, leaving 14 bases between them. This CDR3 has 14 amino acids. CDR1 is MDHEN and CDR2 is SYDVKM in the germline V gene. CDR3 region: CASSPRTTGYGYTF. The CDR3 nucleotides are TGTGCCAGCAGTCCAAGGACAACAGGCTATGGCTACACCTTC.

The rearrangement uses TRBV15 and TRBJ1-5; D is unresolved. This CDR3 is 15 amino acids long. The V gene lost 0 bases and the J gene lost 3 bases, with 9 bases spanning the gap. Germline CDR1 and CDR2: LNHNV and YYDKDF (reference sequence). The CDR3 nucleotides read TGTGCCACCAGCAGAGATAATGACATCAATCAGCCCCAGCATTTT. This gives the protein CATSRDNDINQPQHF. Full variable domain (outside the CDR3, taken from reference TRBV15 and TRBJ1-5): DAMVIQNPRYQVTQFGKPVTLSCSQTLNHNVMYWYQQKSSQAPKLLFHYYDKDFNNEADTPDNFQSRRPNTSFCFLDIRSPGLGDTAMYLCATSRDNDINQPQHFGDGTRLSIL.

The chain recombines TRBV3-1 (or the pseudogene TRBV3-2) with TRBJ2-5, with 13 bases matching TRBD2. The length of the CDR3 is 15 residues. The germline V gene has CDR1 LGHDT and CDR2 YNNKEL (reference sequence). The junction had 2 bases not matched to a gene; V was cut back by 3 bases and J by 4 bases. The CDR3: CASSQGLAGRETQYF. The CDR3 nucleotides are TGTGCCAGCAGCCAGGGACTAGCGGGGCGAGAGACCCAGTACTTC.

This clone was seen only once. In DNA form, the CDR3 reads TGTGCCAGCAGCTGGGGAGGGAGCGAAAAACTGTTTTTT. Translated: CASSWGGSEKLFF. The J gene is TRBJ1-4, the V gene TRBV11-2; D uncertain. V lost 4 bases, J lost 8 bases, and 11 bases lay in between. Germline V lookup: CDR1 SGHAT, CDR2 FQNNGV. The CDR3 spans 13 residues.

The chain employs TRBV2 and TRBJ2-2; TRBD2 aligns across 8 bases. Trimming at V came to 6 bases and at J to 0 bases, leaving 0 bases not matched to a gene. Germline V gene data show CDR1 as SNHLY and CDR2 as FYNNEI. This CDR3 is built from 14 residues. CDR3 DNA: TGTGCCAGCAGGGGACTAGCGAACACCGGGGAGCTGTTTTTT. Encoded protein: CASRGLANTGELFF.

The DNA for the CDR3 is TGCGCCAGCAGCTCGACAGGGGACCTCTACGAGCAGTACTTC. This codes for CASSSTGDLYEQYF. The chain employs TRBV5-1 and TRBJ2-7, with 8 bases that match TRBD1. There are 14 residues in the CDR3. The V gene's germline CDR1 is SGHRS and CDR2 YFSETQ. The ends lost 3 bases at V and 3 bases at J; junction bases unmatched: 5.

The chain uses TRBV5-5 and TRBJ2-2; 8 bases are shared with TRBD2. The length of the CDR3 is 15 residues. The V and J ends lost 4 bases and 2 bases, in that order; junction bases with no gene match: 4. Germline-derived CDR1 and CDR2 are SGHKS and YYEKEE (reference sequence). The DNA for the CDR3 is TGTGCCAGCAGCCCGGGAGGGACTAACACCGGGGAGCTGTTTTTT. Translation: CASSPGGTNTGELFF.

This clone was found once. The chain has TRBV7-2 and TRBJ2-1; weak D call: TRBD1 (6 bases). Germline V gene lookup returns CDR1 SGHTA and CDR2 FQGNSA. The V end was cut by 3 bases, the J end by 0 bases, with 9 bases between. The length of the CDR3 is 15 residues. In DNA, the CDR3 is TGTGCCAGCAGCTTGGGACACAGCTCCTACAATGAGCAGTTCTTC. Translation: CASSLGHSSYNEQFF.

V and J are TRBV27 and TRBJ1-4; no firm D call. Germline V gene sequence: CDR1 MNHEY, CDR2 SMNVEV (reference sequence). V dropped 4 bases and J dropped 5 bases, with 5 bases sitting between them. The CDR3 covers 12 residues. The CDR3 is CASSSRNEKLFF. In DNA, the CDR3 is TGTGCCAGCAGTTCGCGCAATGAAAAACTGTTTTTT.

The chain employs TRBV28 and TRBJ1-5; the D is unclear. The germline V and J ends were trimmed by 4 bases and 2 bases, with 6 bases remaining between them. Per germline, CDR1 MDHEN and CDR2 SYDVKM. The CDR3 runs to 13 residues. The CDR3 coding sequence is TGTGCCAGCAGTTGGAGGCGCAATCAGCCCCAGCATTTT. As protein: CASSWRRNQPQHF.

The chain has TRBV6-2 or TRBV6-3 and TRBJ2-5; no definite D call. CDR1 is MNHEY and CDR2 is SVGEGT in the germline V gene. Between the trimmed V and J ends, which lost 0 bases and 5 bases, there was a span of 13 bases. This CDR3 has 15 residues. The CDR3 loop is CASSYSMRAAETQYF. Written as DNA, the CDR3 is TGTGCCAGCAGTTACTCGATGCGCGCGGCGGAGACCCAGTACTTC.

The chain joins TRBV7-7 to TRBJ2-1; 8 positions agree with TRBD1. Per the germline V gene, CDR1 is SSHAT and CDR2 is FNYEAQ (reference sequence). V shed 4 bases, J shed 4 bases, and the junction held 12 bases outside the gene matches. The CDR3 has 17 residues. The CDR3 nucleotides read TGTGCCAGCAGCTCAGCCGAAACAGGGGGAATATACAATGAGCAGTTCTTC. This sequence encodes CASSSAETGGIYNEQFF. Full variable domain (rest looked up from reference TRBV7-7 and TRBJ2-1): GAGVSQSPRYKVTKRGQDVTLRCDPISSHATLYWYQQALGQGPEFLTYFNYEAQPDKSGLPSDRFSAERPEGSISTLTIQRTEQRDSAMYRCASSSAETGGIYNEQFFGPGTRLTVL.

The chain employs TRBV5-6 and TRBJ2-3; D call uncertain. The CDR3 consists of 15 residues. Germline loops: CDR1 SGHDT, CDR2 YYEEEE. V was cut by 1 base and J by 2 bases, with 11 bases left in between. This CDR3 is CASSLSAGYTDTQYF. DNA of the CDR3: TGTGCCAGCAGCTTGTCGGCAGGTTACACAGATACGCAGTATTTT. Based on the CDR3 plus reference TRBV5-6 and TRBJ2-3, the full variable domain is DAGVTQSPTHLIKTRGQQVTLRCSPKSGHDTVSWYQQALGQGPQFIFQYYEEEERQRGNFPDRFSGHQFPNYSSELNVNALLLGDSALYLCASSLSAGYTDTQYFGPGTRLTVL.

Only one count was recorded for this clone. The V call is TRBV30, the J call TRBJ2-7, with TRBD1 matching 7 bases. The CDR3 covers 13 residues. J was trimmed by 5 bases and V by 1 base; bases with no gene match: 5. The germline V gene has CDR1 GTSNPN and CDR2 SVGIG (reference sequence). The CDR3 region is CAWSGQGLNEQYF. CDR3 nucleotides: TGTGCCTGGAGTGGACAGGGCCTAAACGAGCAGTACTTC.

The chain couples TRBV27 to TRBJ2-1; TRBD2 matches 11 bases. Germline loops: CDR1 MNHEY, CDR2 SMNVEV (reference sequence). The CDR3 spans 15 residues. Trimming at V came to 6 bases and at J to 9 bases, leaving 10 bases not matched to a gene. The CDR3 DNA reads TGTGCCAGCAGGCCACTTAGCGGGGGGGCCGGTGAGCAGTTCTTC. This encodes CASRPLSGGAGEQFF.

The chain couples TRBV2 to TRBJ1-6, with D possibly being TRBD1 (5 bases). Germline loops: CDR1 SNHLY, CDR2 FYNNEI. The CDR3 is 14 amino acids. V was cut by 4 bases and J by 6 bases, with 10 bases left in between. CDR3 sequence: CASSVGAGNSPLHF. CDR3 DNA sequence: TGTGCCAGCAGTGTTGGGGCCGGTAATTCACCCCTCCACTTT.

This clone was recorded a few times. The rearrangement links TRBV9 to TRBJ1-6; D perhaps matches TRBD1 (5 bases). The V and J ends lost 3 bases and 4 bases respectively, with 11 bases between them. This CDR3 has 15 residues. Looked up from germline, CDR1 is SGDLS and CDR2 is YYNGEE. The CDR3 DNA reads as TGTGCCAGCAGCGCCCAGGGAGGATATAATTCACCCCTCCACTTT. Its protein is CASSAQGGYNSPLHF.

J is TRBJ2-5 and V is TRBV15; D possibly corresponds to TRBD2 (6 bases). V was cut by 1 base and J by 2 bases, with 14 bases left in between. This CDR3 spans 16 amino acids. Germline loops: CDR1 LNHNV, CDR2 YYDKDF (reference sequence). CDR3 region: CATSRGSTGSQETQYF. CDR3 bases: TGTGCCACCAGCAGAGGATCCACCGGGAGTCAAGAGACCCAGTACTTC.

V and J are TRBV11-2 and TRBJ1-2; D is possibly TRBD1 (5 bases). Germline CDR1 SGHAT, CDR2 FQNNGV. V lost 5 bases to trimming and J lost 2 bases, with 18 bases between them. There are 16 residues in the CDR3. CDR3 region: CASSPVKDTQNYGYTF. Written as DNA, the CDR3 is TGTGCCAGCAGCCCAGTAAAGGACACTCAGAACTATGGCTACACCTTC.

The rearrangement joins TRBV21-1 to TRBJ2-1; TRBD2, the D gene given by the table, was not confirmed from the DNA. TRBV21-1 is given as a pseudogene. CDR3 length: 19 residues. The CDR3 region is CASSNLRLAGARFFDEQFF. CDR3 in DNA: TGTGCCAGCAGCAACCTGAGACTAGCGGGGGCCCGATTCTTTGATGAGCAGTTCTTC.

The chain employs TRBV11-2 and TRBJ1-2; 11 bases line up with TRBD1. The junction had 6 bases not matched to a gene; V was cut back by 4 bases and J by 2 bases. This CDR3 contains 16 residues. Germline V lookup: CDR1 SGHAT, CDR2 FQNNGV. CDR3 residues: CASSSGTGGLNYGYTF. In nucleotides, the CDR3 is TGTGCCAGCAGCTCTGGGACAGGGGGGCTAAACTATGGCTACACCTTC.

This CDR3 is CAISPGSYEQYF. Here the CDR3 DNA reads TGTGCCATCTCACCCGGCTCCTACGAGCAGTACTTC. The chain links TRBV10-3 to TRBJ2-7; D ambiguous. The V end lost 8 bases, the J end lost 0 bases, and 8 bases lay between the germline ends. CDR1 is ENHRY, CDR2 SYGVKD, per germline. The CDR3 sequence is 12 residues long.

The gene calls are TRBV5-1 and TRBJ1-3; no clear D gene. The CDR3 runs 14 residues. Germline V gene data show CDR1 as SGHRS and CDR2 as YFSETQ. V was trimmed by 0 bases and J by 2 bases, leaving 6 bases between them. The CDR3 sequence: CASSLGTAGNTIYF. The CDR3, as DNA: TGCGCCAGCAGCTTGGGAACAGCTGGAAACACCATATATTTT.

The rearrangement uses TRBV7-2 and TRBJ2-5; the D gene is possibly TRBD2 (7 bases). V dropped 8 bases and J dropped 5 bases, with 21 bases sitting between them. Germline CDR1 SGHTA, CDR2 FQGNSA. The CDR3 length is 15 residues. As DNA, the CDR3 is TGTGCCAGCTCCCTGTGGGGGGGGCAGTCGGAGACCCAGTACTTC. Its translation: CASSLWGGQSETQYF.